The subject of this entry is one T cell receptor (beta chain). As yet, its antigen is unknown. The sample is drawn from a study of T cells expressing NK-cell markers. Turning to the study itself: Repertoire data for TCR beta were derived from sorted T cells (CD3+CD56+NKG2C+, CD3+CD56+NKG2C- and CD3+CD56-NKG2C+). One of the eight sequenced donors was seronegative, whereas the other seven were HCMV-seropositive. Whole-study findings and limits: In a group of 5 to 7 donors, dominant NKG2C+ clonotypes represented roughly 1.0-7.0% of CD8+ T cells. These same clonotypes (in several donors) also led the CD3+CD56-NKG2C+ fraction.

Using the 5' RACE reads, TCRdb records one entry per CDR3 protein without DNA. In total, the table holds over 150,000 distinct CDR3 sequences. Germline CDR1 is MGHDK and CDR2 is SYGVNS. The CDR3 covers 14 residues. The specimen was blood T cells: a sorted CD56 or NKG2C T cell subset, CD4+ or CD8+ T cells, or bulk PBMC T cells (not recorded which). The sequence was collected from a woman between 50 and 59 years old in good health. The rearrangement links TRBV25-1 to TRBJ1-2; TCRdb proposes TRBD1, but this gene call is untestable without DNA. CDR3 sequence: CASSEQGGAGGYTF.